This T cell receptor beta chain was captured in a study of blood T cell repertoires in COVID-19. Study-level information: Acute-phase and convalescent COVID-19 samples originated in the United States, Italy and Spain. The cDNA or gDNA used as material had been derived from T cells, B-cell-depleted T cells, or PBMCs.

V was trimmed by 6 bases and J by 10 bases, leaving 18 bases between them. Germline lookup yields CDR1 MGHDK and CDR2 SYGVNS. This CDR3 spans 14 amino acids. Methods used by the authors: Quantification of nucleated cells was approximated via reference gene primer amplification. This table comes from immunoSEQ multiplex PCR, and its TCRdb copy is limited to in-frame clones, with some not included. V, J and clone size are taken as reported in that table, and D and trimming were inferred from the DNA itself. The table lists 150,000 to 200,000 clones, about four fifths of them singletons. The sample was peripheral blood. The chain has TRBV25-1 and TRBJ1-4; maybe TRBD1 (5 bases). This TCR was recovered from a man aged 70 or older who had recovered from COVID-19. The chain's CDR3 is CASSGGGTQGKLFF. CDR3 sequence (DNA): TGTGCCAGCAGCGGGGGAGGGACTCAAGGAAAACTGTTTTTT.